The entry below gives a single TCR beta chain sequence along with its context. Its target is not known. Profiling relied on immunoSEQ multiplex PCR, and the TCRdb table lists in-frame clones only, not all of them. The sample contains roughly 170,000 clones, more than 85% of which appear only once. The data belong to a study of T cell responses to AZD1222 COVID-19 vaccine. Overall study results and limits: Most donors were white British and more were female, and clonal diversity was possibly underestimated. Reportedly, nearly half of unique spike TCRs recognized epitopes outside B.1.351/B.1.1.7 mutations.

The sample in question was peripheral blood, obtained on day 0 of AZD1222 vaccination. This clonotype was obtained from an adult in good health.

As DNA, the CDR3 is TGTGCCAGCACCCCTAAATCCCCCAATGAGCAGTTCTTC. This sequence encodes CASTPKSPNEQFF. This chain uses TRBV11-2 with TRBJ2-1; D call uncertain. Trimming left V 7 bases short and J 6 bases short, with 13 bases between. Germline V gives CDR1 SGHAT, CDR2 FQNNGV. The CDR3 contains 13 residues.